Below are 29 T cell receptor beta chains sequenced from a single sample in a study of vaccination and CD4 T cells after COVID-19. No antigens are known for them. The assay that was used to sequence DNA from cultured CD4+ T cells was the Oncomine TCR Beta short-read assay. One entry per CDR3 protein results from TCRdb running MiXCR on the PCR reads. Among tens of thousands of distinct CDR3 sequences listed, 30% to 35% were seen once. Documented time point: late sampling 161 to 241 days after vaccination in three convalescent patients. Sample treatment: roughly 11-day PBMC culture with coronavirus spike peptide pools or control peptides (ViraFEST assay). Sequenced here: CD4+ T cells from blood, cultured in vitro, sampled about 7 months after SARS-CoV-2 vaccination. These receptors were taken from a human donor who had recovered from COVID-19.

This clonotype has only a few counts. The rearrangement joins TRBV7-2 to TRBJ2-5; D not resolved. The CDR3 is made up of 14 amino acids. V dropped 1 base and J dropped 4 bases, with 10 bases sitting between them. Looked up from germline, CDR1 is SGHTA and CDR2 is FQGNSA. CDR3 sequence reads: CASSLDSGIETQYF. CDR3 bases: TGTGCCAGCAGCTTAGATTCGGGCATAGAGACCCAGTACTTC.

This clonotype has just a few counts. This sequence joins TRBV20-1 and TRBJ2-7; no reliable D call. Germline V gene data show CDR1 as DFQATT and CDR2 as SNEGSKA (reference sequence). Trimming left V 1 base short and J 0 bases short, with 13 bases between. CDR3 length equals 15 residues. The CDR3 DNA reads TGCAGTGCTAGAGTGACGCGGACCAGCTCCTACGAGCAGTACTTC. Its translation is CSARVTRTSSYEQYF.

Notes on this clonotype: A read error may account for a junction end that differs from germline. In nucleotides, the CDR3 is TGTGTCAGCAGCTTAGGCGGGACAGTCTACGAGCAGTACTTC. It translates to CVSSLGGTVYEQYF. The chain uses TRBV7-2 and TRBJ2-7; the D gene is possibly TRBD1 (7 bases). CDR3 length: 14 amino acids. The germline CDR1 and CDR2 sequences are SGHTA and FQGNSA.

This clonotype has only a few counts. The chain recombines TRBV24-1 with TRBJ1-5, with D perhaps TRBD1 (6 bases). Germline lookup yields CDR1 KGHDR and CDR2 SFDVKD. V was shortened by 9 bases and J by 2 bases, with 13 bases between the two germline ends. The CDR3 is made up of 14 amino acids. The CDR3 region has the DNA TGTGCCACCGGGGGGGAGGGGGGCAATCAGCCCCAGCATTTT. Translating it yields CATGGEGGNQPQHF.

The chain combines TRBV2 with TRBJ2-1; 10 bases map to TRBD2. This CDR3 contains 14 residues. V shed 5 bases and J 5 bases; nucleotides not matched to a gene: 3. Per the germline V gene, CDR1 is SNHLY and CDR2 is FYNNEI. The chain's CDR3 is CASSSSGGDNEQFF. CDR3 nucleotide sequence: TGTGCCAGCAGTAGCAGCGGGGGGGACAATGAGCAGTTCTTC.

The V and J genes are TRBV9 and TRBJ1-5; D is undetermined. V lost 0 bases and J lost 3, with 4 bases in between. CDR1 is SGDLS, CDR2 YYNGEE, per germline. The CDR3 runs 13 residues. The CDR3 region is CASSVDVNQPQHF. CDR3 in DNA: TGTGCCAGCAGCGTAGACGTCAATCAGCCCCAGCATTTT.

This CDR3 reads CASSPRVPFTQYF. The CDR3, as DNA: TGTGCCAGCAGCCCTCGGGTCCCCTTTACGCAGTATTTT. V usage is TRBV7-2 and J usage is TRBJ2-3; D unclear. CDR1 and CDR2 (germline): SGHTA, FQGNSA. V was cut by 5 bases and J by 8 bases, with 14 bases left in between. There are 13 residues in the CDR3. Complete variable domain (other parts from reference TRBV7-2 and TRBJ2-3): GAGVSQSPSNKVTEKGKDVELRCDPISGHTALYWYRQSLGQGLEFLIYFQGNSAPDKSGLPSDRFSAERTGGSVSTLTIQRTQQEDSAVYLCASSPRVPFTQYFGPGTRLTVL.

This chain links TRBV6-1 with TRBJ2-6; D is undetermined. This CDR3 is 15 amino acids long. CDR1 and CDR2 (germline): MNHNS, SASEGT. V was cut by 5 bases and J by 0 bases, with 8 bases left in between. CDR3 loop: CASSRHRSGANVLTF. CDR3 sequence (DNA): TGTGCCAGCAGTCGTCACCGCTCTGGGGCCAACGTCCTGACTTTC.

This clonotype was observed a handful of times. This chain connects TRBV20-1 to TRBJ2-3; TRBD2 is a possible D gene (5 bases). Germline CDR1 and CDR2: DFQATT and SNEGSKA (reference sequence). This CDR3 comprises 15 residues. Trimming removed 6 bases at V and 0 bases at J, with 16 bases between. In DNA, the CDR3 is TGCAGTGCCGCAACCGCGGGCGGGAGCACAGATACGCAGTATTTT. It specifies CSAATAGGSTDTQYF.

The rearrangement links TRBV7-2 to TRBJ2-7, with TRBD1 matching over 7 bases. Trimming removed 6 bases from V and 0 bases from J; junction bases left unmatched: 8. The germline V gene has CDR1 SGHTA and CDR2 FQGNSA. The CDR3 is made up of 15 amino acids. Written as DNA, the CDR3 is TGTGCCAGCAGGCAACAGGGGCCTCCCTCCTACGAGCAGTACTTC. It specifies CASRQQGPPSYEQYF.

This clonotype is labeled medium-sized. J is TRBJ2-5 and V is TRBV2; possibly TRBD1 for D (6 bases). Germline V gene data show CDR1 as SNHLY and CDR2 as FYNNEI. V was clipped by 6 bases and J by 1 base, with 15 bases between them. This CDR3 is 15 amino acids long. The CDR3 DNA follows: TGTGCCAGCAGCGCCCCCGGGACACTCCAAGAGACCCAGTACTTC. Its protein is CASSAPGTLQETQYF.

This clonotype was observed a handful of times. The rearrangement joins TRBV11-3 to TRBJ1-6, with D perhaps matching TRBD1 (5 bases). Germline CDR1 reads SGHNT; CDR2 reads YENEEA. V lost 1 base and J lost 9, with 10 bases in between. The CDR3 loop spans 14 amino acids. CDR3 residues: CASSLGQRGSPLHF. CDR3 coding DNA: TGTGCCAGCAGCTTAGGCCAGAGGGGTTCACCCCTCCACTTT. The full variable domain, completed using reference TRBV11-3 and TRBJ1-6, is EAGVVQSPRYKIIEKKQPVAFWCNPISGHNTLYWYLQNLGQGPELLIRYENEEAVDDSQLPKDRFSAERLKGVDSTLKIQPAELGDSAVYLCASSLGQRGSPLHFGNGTRLTVT.

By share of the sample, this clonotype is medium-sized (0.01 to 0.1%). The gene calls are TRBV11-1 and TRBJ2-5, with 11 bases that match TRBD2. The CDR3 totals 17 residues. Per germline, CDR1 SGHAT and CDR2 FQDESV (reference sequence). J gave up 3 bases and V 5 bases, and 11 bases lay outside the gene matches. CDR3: CASSRIPGLAVEETQYF. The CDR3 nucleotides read TGTGCCAGCAGCCGAATTCCGGGACTAGCGGTAGAAGAGACCCAGTACTTC.

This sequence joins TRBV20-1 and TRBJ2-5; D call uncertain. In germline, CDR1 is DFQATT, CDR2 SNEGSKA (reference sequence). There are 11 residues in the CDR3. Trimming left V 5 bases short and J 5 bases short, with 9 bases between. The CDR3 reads CSADKLETQYF. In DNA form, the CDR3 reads TGCAGTGCTGACAAGCTGGAGACCCAGTACTTC.

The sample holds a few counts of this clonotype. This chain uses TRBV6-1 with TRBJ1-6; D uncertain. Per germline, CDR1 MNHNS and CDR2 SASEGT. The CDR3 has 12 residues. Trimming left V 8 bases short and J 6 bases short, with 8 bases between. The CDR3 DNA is TGTGCCAGCGCCGGGTTTAATTCACCCCTCCACTTT. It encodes CASAGFNSPLHF.

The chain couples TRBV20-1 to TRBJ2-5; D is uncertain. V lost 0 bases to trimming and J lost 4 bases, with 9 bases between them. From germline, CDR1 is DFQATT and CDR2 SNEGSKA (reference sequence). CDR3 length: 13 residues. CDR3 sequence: CSAREPLLETQYF. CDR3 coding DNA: TGCAGTGCTAGAGAACCTCTGTTAGAGACCCAGTACTTC.

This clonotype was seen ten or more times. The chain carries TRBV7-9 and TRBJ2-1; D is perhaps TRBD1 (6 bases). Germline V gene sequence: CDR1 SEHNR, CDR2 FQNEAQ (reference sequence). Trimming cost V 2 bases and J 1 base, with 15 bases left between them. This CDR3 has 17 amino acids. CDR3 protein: CASSLQLRTVSYNEQFF. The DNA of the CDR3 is TGTGCCAGCAGCTTACAGTTAAGGACAGTTTCCTACAATGAGCAGTTCTTC.

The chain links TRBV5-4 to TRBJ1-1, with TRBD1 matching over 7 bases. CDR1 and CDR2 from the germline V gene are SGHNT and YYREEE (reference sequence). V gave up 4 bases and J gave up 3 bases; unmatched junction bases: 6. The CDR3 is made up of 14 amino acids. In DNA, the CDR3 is TGTGCCAGCAGCATCCCTGGACAGGACACTGAAGCTTTCTTT. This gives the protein CASSIPGQDTEAFF.

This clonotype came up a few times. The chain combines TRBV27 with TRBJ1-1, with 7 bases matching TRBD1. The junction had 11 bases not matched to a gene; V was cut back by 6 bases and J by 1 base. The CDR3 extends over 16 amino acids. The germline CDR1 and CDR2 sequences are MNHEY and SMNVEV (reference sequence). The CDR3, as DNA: TGTGCCAGCAGCAAGGACAGGACTTCTTGGAACACTGAAGCTTTCTTT. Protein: CASSKDRTSWNTEAFF.

The CDR3 region has the DNA TGCAGTGCTAGAGCAGGGGTGTCTGGCTACACCTTC. Translation gives CSARAGVSGYTF. The chain joins TRBV20-1 to TRBJ1-2; weak D call: TRBD1 (6 bases). Trimming stripped 1 base from V and 7 bases from J, with 10 bases between. The CDR3 extends over 12 amino acids. Germline V gene data show CDR1 as DFQATT and CDR2 as SNEGSKA (reference sequence).

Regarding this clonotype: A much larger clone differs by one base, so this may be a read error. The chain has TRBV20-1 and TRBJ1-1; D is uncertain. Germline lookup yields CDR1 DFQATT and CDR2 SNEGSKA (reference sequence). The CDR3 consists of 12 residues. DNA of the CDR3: TGCAGTGCTAGACTGGGGAGGACTGAAGTTTTCTTT. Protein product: CSARLGRTEVFF.

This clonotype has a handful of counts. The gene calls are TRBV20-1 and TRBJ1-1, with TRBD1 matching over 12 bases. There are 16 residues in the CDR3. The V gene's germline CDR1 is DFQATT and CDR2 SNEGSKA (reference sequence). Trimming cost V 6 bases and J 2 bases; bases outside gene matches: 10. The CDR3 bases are TGCAGTGCCCGCCCGTGGGACAGGGGGCTAAACACTGAAGCTTTCTTT. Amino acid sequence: CSARPWDRGLNTEAFF.

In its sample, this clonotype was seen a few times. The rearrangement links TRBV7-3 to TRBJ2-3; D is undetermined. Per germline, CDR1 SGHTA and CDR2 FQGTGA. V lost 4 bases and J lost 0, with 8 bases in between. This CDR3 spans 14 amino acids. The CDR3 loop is CASSSRASTDTQYF. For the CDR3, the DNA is TGTGCCAGCAGCTCCCGGGCAAGCACAGATACGCAGTATTTT.

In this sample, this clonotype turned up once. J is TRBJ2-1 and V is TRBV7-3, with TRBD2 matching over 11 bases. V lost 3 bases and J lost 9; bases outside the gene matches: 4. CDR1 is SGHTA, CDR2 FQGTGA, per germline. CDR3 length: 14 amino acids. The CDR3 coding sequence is TGTGCCAGCAGCTTTAGCGGGGGGGAGGGTGAGCAGTTCTTC. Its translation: CASSFSGGEGEQFF.

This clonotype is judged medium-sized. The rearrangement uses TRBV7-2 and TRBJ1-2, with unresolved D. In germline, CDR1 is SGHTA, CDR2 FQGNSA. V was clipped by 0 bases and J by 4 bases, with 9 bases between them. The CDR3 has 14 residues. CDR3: CASSLATIPYGYTF. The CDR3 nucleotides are TGTGCCAGCAGCTTAGCGACAATCCCCTATGGCTACACCTTC.

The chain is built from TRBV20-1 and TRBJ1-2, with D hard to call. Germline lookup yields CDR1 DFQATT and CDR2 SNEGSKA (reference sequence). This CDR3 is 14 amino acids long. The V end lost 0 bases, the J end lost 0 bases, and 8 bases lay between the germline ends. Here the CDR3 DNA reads TGCAGTGCTAGAGATCCCGGGGCTAACTATGGCTACACCTTC. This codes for CSARDPGANYGYTF.

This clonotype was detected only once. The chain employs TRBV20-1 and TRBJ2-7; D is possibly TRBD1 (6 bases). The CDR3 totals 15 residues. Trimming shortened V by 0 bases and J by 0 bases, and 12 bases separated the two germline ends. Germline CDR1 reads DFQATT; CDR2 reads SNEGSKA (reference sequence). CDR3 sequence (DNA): TGCAGTGCTAGAGATTGGGCAGGGGTCTCCTACGAGCAGTACTTC. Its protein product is CSARDWAGVSYEQYF.

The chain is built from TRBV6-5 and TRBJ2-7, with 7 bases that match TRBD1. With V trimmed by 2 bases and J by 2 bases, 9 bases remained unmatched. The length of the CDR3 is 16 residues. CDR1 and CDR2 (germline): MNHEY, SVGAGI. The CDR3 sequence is CASSYQPGQPTYEQYF. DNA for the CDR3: TGTGCCAGCAGTTACCAACCGGGACAGCCGACCTACGAGCAGTACTTC.

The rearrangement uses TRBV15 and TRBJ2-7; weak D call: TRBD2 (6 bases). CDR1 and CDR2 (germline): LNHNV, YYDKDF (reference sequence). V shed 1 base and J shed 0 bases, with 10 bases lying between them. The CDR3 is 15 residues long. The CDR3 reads CATSRGGVSSYEQYF. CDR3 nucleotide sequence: TGTGCCACCAGCAGAGGCGGGGTAAGCTCCTACGAGCAGTACTTC.